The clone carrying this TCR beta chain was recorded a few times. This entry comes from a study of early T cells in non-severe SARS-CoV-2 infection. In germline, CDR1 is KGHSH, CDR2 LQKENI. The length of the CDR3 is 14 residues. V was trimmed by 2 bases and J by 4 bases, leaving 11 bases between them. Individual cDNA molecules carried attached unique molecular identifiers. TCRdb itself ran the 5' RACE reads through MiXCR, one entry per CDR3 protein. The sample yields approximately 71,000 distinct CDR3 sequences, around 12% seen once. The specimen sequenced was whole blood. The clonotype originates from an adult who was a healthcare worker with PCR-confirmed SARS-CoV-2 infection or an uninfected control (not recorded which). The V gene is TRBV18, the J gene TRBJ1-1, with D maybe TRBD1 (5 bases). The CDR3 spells CASSPWDRVTEAFF. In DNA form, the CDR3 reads TGTGCCAGCTCACCATGGGACCGGGTCACTGAAGCTTTCTTT.